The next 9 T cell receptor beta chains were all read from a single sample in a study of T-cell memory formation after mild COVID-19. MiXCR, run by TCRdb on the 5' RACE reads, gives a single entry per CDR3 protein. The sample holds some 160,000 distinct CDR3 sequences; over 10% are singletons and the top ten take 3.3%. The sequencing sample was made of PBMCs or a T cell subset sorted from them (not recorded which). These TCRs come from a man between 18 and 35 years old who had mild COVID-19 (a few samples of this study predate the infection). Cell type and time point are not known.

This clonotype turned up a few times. CDR3 loop: CASGQGLYPTNEKLFF. CDR3 DNA sequence: TGTGCCAGCGGACAGGGACTTTACCCAACTAATGAAAAACTGTTTTTT. The chain is built from TRBV7-2 and TRBJ1-4; 8 bases align to TRBD1. Germline trimming cut 8 bases from V and 0 bases from J; bases unmatched to any gene: 8. The length of the CDR3 is 16 residues. Looked up from germline, CDR1 is SGHTA and CDR2 is FQGNSA.

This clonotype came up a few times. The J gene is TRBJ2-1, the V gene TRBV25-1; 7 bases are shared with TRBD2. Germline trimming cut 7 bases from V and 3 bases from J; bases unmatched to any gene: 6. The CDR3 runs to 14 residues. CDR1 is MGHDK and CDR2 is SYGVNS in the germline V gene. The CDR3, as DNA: TGTGCCAGCAACTCGGCGGGGGACTACAATGAGCAGTTCTTC. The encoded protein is CASNSAGDYNEQFF.

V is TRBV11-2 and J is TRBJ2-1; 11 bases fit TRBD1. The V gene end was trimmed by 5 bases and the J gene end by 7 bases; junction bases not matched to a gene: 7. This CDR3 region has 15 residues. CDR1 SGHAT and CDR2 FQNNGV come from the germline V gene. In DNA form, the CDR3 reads TGTGCCAGCAGCCCCGGACAGGGGGCGGGGAATGAGCAGTTCTTC. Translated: CASSPGQGAGNEQFF.

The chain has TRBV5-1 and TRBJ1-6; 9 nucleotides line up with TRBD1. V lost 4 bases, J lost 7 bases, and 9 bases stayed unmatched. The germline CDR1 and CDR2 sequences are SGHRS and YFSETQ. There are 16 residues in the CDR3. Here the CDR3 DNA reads TGCGCCAGCAGCAGCGGACAGGGGAACAACAATTCACCCCTCCACTTT. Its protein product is CASSSGQGNNNSPLHF.

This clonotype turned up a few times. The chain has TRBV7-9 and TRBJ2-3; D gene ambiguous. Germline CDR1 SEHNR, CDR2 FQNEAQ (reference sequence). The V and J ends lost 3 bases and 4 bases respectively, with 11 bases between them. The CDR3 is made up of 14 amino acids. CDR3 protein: CASSLVGVSDTQYF. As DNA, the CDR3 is TGTGCCAGCAGCTTGGTTGGGGTTTCAGATACGCAGTATTTT.

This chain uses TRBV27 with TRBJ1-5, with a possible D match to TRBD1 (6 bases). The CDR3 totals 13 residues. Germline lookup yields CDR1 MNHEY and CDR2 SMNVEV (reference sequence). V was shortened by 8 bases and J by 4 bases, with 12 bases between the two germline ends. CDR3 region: CASAPGVNQPQHF. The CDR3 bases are TGTGCCAGCGCCCCAGGGGTAAATCAGCCCCAGCATTTT.

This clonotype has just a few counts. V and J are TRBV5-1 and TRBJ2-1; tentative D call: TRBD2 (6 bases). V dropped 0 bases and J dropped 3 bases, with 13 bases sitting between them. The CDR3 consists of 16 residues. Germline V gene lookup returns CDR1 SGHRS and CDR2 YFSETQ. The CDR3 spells CASSLGASANYNEQFF. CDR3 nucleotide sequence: TGCGCCAGCAGCTTGGGGGCTAGCGCAAACTACAATGAGCAGTTCTTC.

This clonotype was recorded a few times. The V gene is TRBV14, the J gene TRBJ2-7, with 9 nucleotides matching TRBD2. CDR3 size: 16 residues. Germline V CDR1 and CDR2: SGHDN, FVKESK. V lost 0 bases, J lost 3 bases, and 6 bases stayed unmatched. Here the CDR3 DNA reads TGTGCCAGCAGCCAAGAGAAGCGGGGGGAACGCTACGAGCAGTACGTC. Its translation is CASSQEKRGERYEQYV.

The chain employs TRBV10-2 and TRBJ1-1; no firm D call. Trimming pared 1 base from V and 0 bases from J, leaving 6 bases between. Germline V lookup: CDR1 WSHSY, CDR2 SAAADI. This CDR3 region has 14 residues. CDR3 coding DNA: TGCGCCAGCAGTGAGTTAGGAATGAACACTGAAGCTTTCTTT. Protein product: CASSELGMNTEAFF.